Shown below are 20 T cell receptor beta chains from a single sample sequenced in a study of blood T cell repertoires in COVID-19. Using immunoSEQ multiplex PCR, the repertoire was profiled, and TCRdb retains in-frame clones only, with some absent. The sample carries fewer than 350,000 clones, 88% recorded once. The sequenced sample consisted of peripheral blood. The receptors were sampled from a man aged 18 to 30 with active or convalescent COVID-19.

This chain links TRBV10-3 with TRBJ1-6, with a possible D match to TRBD1 (6 bases). V was shortened by 6 bases and J by 3 bases, with 9 bases between the two germline ends. The germline CDR1 and CDR2 sequences are ENHRY and SYGVKD. The CDR3 contains 14 residues. Written as DNA, the CDR3 is TGTGCCATCAGGACGGACAGCTATAATTCACCCCTCCACTTT. Its translation is CAIRTDSYNSPLHF.

V and J are TRBV19 and TRBJ1-1; D unresolved. This CDR3 is built from 13 residues. Germline loops: CDR1 LNHDA, CDR2 SQIVND (reference sequence). V was pared by 0 bases and J by 7 bases, with 9 bases between. CDR3 in amino acids: CASSIDSGSEAFF. The CDR3 region has the DNA TGTGCCAGTAGTATAGATTCGGGGAGTGAAGCTTTCTTT.

V gene TRBV18 combines with J gene TRBJ2-7, with no clear D. CDR1 and CDR2 from the germline V gene are KGHSH and LQKENI. The CDR3 runs 14 residues. V was cut by 10 bases and J by 0 bases, with 16 bases left in between. CDR3 residues: CATQKDRSSYEQYF. The CDR3, as DNA: TGTGCCACCCAAAAAGACCGGAGCTCCTACGAGCAGTACTTC. Filled out from reference TRBV18 and TRBJ2-7, the complete variable domain reads NAGVMQNPRHLVRRRGQEARLRCSPMKGHSHVYWYRQLPEEGLKFMVYLQKENIIDESGMPKERFSAEFPKEGPSILRIQQVVRGDSAAYFCATQKDRSSYEQYFGPGTRLTVT.

The count of this clone is one. This chain connects TRBV2 to TRBJ1-6; D unclear. Trimming removed 1 base from V and 10 bases from J, with 8 bases in between. Germline lookup yields CDR1 SNHLY and CDR2 FYNNEI. The CDR3 extends over 13 amino acids. CDR3 sequence (DNA): TGTGCCAGCAGTGAAGACAGTTGGTCACCCCTCCACTTT. Translating gives CASSEDSWSPLHF.

This rearrangement joins TRBV13 to TRBJ1-2; 10 nucleotides line up with TRBD1. CDR1 and CDR2 (germline): PRHDT, FYEKMQ (reference sequence). The CDR3 spans 15 residues. The J segment lost 4 bases and the V segment lost 5 bases, leaving 7 bases of the junction unmatched. CDR3 loop: CASSAGQGTIYGYTF. CDR3 nucleotides: TGTGCCAGCAGCGCGGGACAGGGGACTATCTATGGCTACACCTTC.

The rearrangement joins TRBV9 to TRBJ2-7, with D possibly matching TRBD2 (6 bases). The CDR3 length is 15 residues. Trimming pared 4 bases from V and 1 base from J, leaving 15 bases between. The V gene's germline CDR1 is SGDLS and CDR2 YYNGEE. The CDR3: CASSPGGSRSYEQYF. Written as DNA, the CDR3 is TGTGCCAGCAGCCCCGGAGGGTCACGATCCTACGAGCAGTACTTC.

The V and J genes are TRBV5-4 and TRBJ1-1, with D perhaps matching TRBD1 (5 bases). The CDR3 extends over 14 amino acids. Germline values: CDR1 SGHNT, CDR2 YYREEE (reference sequence). The germline V and J ends were trimmed by 4 bases and 1 base, with 11 bases remaining between them. CDR3 amino acids: CASSRGGGNTEAFF. The DNA for the CDR3 is TGTGCCAGCAGCCGTGGGGGAGGGAACACTGAAGCTTTCTTT.

The chain has TRBV5-1 and TRBJ1-1, with 12 bases identical to TRBD1. V gave up 0 bases and J gave up 7 bases; unmatched junction bases: 10. From germline, CDR1 is SGHRS and CDR2 YFSETQ. CDR3 size: 17 residues. This CDR3 is CASSLEGQGARRNEAFF. The CDR3 region has the DNA TGCGCCAGCAGCTTGGAGGGACAGGGGGCGCGAAGGAATGAAGCTTTCTTT.

The chain links TRBV18 to TRBJ2-5, with 9 bases matching TRBD1. Germline loops: CDR1 KGHSH, CDR2 LQKENI. Trimming took 2 bases from V and 0 from J; bases not matched to a gene: 1. The CDR3 runs 15 residues. The CDR3 here is CASSPRQGDQETQYF. The CDR3 DNA is TGTGCCAGCTCACCAAGACAGGGGGACCAAGAGACCCAGTACTTC.

J is TRBJ2-3 and V is TRBV28; 8 bases match TRBD2. In germline, CDR1 is MDHEN, CDR2 SYDVKM. Losses at the gene ends were 2 bases for V and 1 base for J; bases not matched to a gene: 2. The CDR3 contains 15 residues. CDR3 DNA sequence: TGTGCCAGCAGTTTAGGTAGCGGGGGCACAGATACGCAGTATTTT. The encoded protein is CASSLGSGGTDTQYF.

J is TRBJ2-5 and V is TRBV21-1; TRBD2 is the table's D call and was not checked against the DNA. TRBV21-1 is a documented pseudogene. This CDR3 region has 14 residues. The CDR3 sequence is CASNRSGYQETQYF. The CDR3 DNA is TGTGCCAGCAACCGTAGCGGTTACCAAGAGACCCAGTACTTC.

The genes are TRBV29-1 and TRBJ1-2, with D maybe TRBD1 (5 bases). In germline, CDR1 is SQVTM, CDR2 ANQGSEA. The length of the CDR3 is 12 residues. The CDR3 sequence: CRTQDAFYGYTF. Written as DNA, the CDR3 is TGCAGGACACAGGACGCTTTCTATGGCTACACCTTC.

A remark on this clone: The germline gene is not matched at one end of the junction; a read error may be the cause. The chain couples TRBV5-1 to TRBJ1-2; maybe TRBD1 (6 bases). The CDR3 spans 11 residues. Germline CDR1 SGHRS, CDR2 YFSETQ. The CDR3 sequence is CAGRGFNGYTF. The DNA for the CDR3 is TGCGCCGGCAGGGGCTTTAATGGCTACACCTTC.

The rearrangement uses TRBV19 and TRBJ1-1; perhaps TRBD1 as D (6 bases). The CDR3 covers 14 residues. Germline V gives CDR1 LNHDA, CDR2 SQIVND (reference sequence). Trimming took 3 bases from V and 4 from J, leaving 12 bases between them. The CDR3 loop reads CASSMTGGITEAFF. The CDR3 DNA sequence: TGTGCCAGTAGTATGACAGGTGGTATCACTGAAGCTTTCTTT.

This chain uses TRBV12-3 or TRBV12-4 with TRBJ2-5; tentatively, D is TRBD2 (6 bases). This CDR3 has 13 amino acids. With 2 bases removed from V and 5 bases from J, the gap between germline ends came to 9 bases. CDR3 sequence: CASSLLGGETQYF. The CDR3 DNA reads as TGTGCCAGCAGTTTATTAGGAGGGGAGACCCAGTACTTC.

As regards this clone: Its ends do not fully match the called genes, so a read error is possible. V and J are TRBV5-4 and TRBJ1-1; 7 bases agree with TRBD1. Germline-derived CDR1 and CDR2 are SGHNT and YYREEE (reference sequence). The CDR3 spans 14 residues. CDR3 region: CASRLGQMNTEAFF. The CDR3 region has the DNA TGTGCCAGCAGATTGGGACAGATGAACACTGAAGCTTTCTTT.

This chain links TRBV11-2 with TRBJ1-2; tentatively, D is TRBD1 (6 bases). This CDR3 contains 18 residues. The V end was cut by 5 bases, the J end by 2 bases, with 24 bases between. Germline V lookup: CDR1 SGHAT, CDR2 FQNNGV. CDR3 amino acids: CASSPKTGTTKPNYGYTF. Here the CDR3 DNA reads TGTGCCAGCAGCCCGAAGACAGGAACCACCAAACCCAACTATGGCTACACCTTC.

The chain uses TRBV19 and TRBJ1-5, with 8 bases lining up with TRBD1. V was pared by 6 bases and J by 0 bases, with 4 bases of the junction left unmatched. CDR1 and CDR2 (germline): LNHDA, SQIVND (reference sequence). This CDR3 contains 15 residues. The CDR3 spells CASSPGTGSNQPQHF. The DNA of the CDR3 is TGTGCCAGTAGCCCCGGGACAGGTAGCAATCAGCCCCAGCATTTT.

The chain has TRBV7-9 and TRBJ2-5, with 7 bases that match TRBD1. Germline loops: CDR1 SEHNR, CDR2 FQNEAQ (reference sequence). Trimming at V came to 4 bases and at J to 2 bases, leaving 10 bases not matched to a gene. The CDR3 sequence is 16 residues long. The CDR3 DNA follows: TGTGCCAGCAGCTCGAGGGAAGACAGGGAGCAAGAGACCCAGTACTTC. It translates to CASSSREDREQETQYF.

This chain joins TRBV3-1 (or the pseudogene TRBV3-2) and TRBJ1-2; 8 bases agree with TRBD1. Germline V gene data show CDR1 as LGHDT and CDR2 as YNNKEL (reference sequence). With V trimmed by 6 bases and J by 4 bases, 13 bases remained unmatched. The CDR3 spans 16 residues. The CDR3 DNA sequence: TGTGCCAGCAGTGCATCGGGTCCGGACAGGGTCTATGGCTACACCTTC. Translation gives CASSASGPDRVYGYTF.